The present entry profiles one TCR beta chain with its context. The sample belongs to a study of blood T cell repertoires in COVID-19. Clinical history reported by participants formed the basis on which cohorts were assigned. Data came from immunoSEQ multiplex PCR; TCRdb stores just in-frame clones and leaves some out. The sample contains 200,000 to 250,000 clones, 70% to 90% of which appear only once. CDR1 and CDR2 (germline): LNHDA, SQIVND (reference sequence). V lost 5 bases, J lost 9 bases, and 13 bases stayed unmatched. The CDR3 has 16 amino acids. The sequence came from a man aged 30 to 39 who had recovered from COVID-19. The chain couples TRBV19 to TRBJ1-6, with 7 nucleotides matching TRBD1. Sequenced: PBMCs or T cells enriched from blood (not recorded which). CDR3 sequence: CASSWGQTTHSSPLHF. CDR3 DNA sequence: TGTGCCAGTAGTTGGGGACAGACAACCCATAGTTCACCCCTCCACTTT. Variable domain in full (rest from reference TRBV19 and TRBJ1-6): DGGITQSPKYLFRKEGQNVTLSCEQNLNHDAMYWYRQDPGQGLRLIYYSQIVNDFQKGDIAEGYSVSREKKESFPLTVTSAQKNPTAFYLCASSWGQTTHSSPLHFGNGTRLTVT.